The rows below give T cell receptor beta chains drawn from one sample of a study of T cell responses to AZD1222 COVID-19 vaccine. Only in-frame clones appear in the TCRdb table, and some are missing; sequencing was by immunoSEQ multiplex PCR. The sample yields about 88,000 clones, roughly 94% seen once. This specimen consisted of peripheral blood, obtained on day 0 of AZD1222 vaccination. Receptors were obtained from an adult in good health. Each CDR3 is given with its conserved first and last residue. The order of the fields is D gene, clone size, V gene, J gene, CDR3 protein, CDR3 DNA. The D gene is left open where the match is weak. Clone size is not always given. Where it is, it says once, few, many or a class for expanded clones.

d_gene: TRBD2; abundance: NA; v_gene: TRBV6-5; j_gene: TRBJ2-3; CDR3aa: CASSYGTSGLPDTQYF; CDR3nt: TGTGCCAGCAGTTACGGGACTAGCGGTCTACCCGATACGCAGTATTTT
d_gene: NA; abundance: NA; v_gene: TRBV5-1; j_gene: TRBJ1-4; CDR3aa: CASSSSGPRDEKLFF; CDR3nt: TGCGCCAGCAGCTCATCCGGACCGAGGGATGAAAAACTGTTTTTT
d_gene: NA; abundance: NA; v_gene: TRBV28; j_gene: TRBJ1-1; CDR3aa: CATRIRAGWNTEAFF; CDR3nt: TGTGCCACCCGAATCAGGGCAGGGTGGAACACTGAAGCTTTCTTT
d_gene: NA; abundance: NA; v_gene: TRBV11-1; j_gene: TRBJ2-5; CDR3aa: CASSSPTQVGETQYF; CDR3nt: TGTGCCAGCAGCTCCCCGACCCAGGTCGGGGAGACCCAGTACTTC
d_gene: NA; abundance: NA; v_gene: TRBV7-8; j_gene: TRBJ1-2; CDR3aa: CASSLDGGLGYTF; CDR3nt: TGTGCCAGCAGCTTAGATGGGGGGCTAGGCTACACCTTC
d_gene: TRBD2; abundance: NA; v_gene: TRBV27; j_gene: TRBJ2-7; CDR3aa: CASNPSGRITYEQYF; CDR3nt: TGTGCCAGCAACCCGAGCGGGAGGATCACCTACGAGCAGTACTTC
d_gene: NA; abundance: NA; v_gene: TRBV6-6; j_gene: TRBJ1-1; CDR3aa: CASSYQEKGTEAFF; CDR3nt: TGTGCCAGCAGTTACCAGGAGAAAGGTACTGAAGCTTTCTTT
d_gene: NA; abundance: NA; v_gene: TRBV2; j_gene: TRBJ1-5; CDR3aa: CASSQGYSNQPQHF; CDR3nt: TGTGCCAGCTCCCAGGGGTATAGCAATCAGCCCCAGCATTTT
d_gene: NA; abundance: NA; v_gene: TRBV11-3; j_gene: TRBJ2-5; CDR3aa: CASSLGGGTQYF; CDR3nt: TGTGCCAGCAGCTTAGGTGGAGGGACCCAGTACTTC
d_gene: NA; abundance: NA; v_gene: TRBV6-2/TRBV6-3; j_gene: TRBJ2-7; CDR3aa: CASSYSRGTPSGEQYF; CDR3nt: TGTGCCAGCAGTTACTCGAGGGGGACACCCTCGGGCGAGCAGTACTTC
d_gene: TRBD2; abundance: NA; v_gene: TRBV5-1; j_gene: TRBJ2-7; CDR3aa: CASSLALAGDGYEQYF; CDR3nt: TGCGCCAGCAGCTTGGCTCTAGCGGGAGATGGGTACGAGCAGTACTTC
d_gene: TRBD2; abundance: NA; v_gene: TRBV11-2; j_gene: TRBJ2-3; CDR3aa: CASSSRTSGIVDTQYF; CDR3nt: TGTGCCAGCAGCTCGCGGACTAGCGGGATCGTTGATACGCAGTATTTT
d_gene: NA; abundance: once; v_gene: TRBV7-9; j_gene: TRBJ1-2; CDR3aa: CASSRGYGYTF; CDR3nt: TGTGCCAGCAGTAGGGGCTATGGCTACACCTTC
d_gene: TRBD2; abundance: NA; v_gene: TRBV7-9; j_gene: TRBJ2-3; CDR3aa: CASREIGLAASTDTQYF; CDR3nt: TGTGCCAGCAGAGAAATAGGACTAGCTGCTAGCACAGATACGCAGTATTTT
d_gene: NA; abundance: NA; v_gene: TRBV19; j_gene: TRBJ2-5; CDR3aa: CASSDLIRARGETQYF; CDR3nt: TGTGCCAGTAGTGACTTGATTCGGGCCCGAGGGGAGACCCAGTACTTC
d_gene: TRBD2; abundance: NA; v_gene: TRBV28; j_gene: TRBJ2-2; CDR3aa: CASSLPGLAGLTGELFF; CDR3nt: TGTGCCAGCAGTCTACCCGGACTAGCGGGACTCACCGGGGAGCTGTTTTTT
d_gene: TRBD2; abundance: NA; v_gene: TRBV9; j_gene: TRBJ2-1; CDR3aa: CASSARLAGNDDNEQFF; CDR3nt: TGTGCCAGCAGCGCGCGACTAGCGGGAAACGATGACAATGAGCAGTTCTTC
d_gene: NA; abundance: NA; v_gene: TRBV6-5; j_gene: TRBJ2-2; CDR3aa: CASSYSRLATTGELFF; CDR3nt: TGTGCCAGCAGTTACTCCCGTCTAGCGACCACCGGGGAGCTGTTTTTT
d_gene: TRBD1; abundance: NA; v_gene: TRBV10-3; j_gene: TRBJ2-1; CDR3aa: CAIRAGQGGHSYNEQFF; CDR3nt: TGTGCCATCAGGGCCGGACAGGGCGGACACTCCTACAATGAGCAGTTCTTC
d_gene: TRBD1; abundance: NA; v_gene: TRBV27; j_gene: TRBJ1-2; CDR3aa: CASSERQGAGGYTF; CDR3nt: TGTGCCAGCAGTGAACGACAGGGGGCAGGAGGCTACACCTTC
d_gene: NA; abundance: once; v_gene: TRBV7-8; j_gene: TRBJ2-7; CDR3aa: CASSLAGVATYEQYF; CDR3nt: TGTGCCAGCAGCTTAGCGGGAGTGGCAACGTACGAGCAGTACTTC
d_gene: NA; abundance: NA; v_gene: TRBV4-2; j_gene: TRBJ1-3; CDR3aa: CASSQDWNTIYF; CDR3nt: TGTGCCAGCAGCCAAGATTGGAACACCATATATTTT
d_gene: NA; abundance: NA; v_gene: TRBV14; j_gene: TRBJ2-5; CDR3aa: CASSHRAGRETQYF; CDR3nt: TGTGCCAGCAGCCACAGGGCGGGACGGGAGACCCAGTACTTC
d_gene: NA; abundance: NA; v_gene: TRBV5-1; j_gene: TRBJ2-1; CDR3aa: CASSLLPGSYNEQFF; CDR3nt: TGCGCCAGCAGCCTCCTCCCAGGATCCTACAATGAGCAGTTCTTC
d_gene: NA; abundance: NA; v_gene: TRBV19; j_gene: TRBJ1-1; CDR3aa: CACKVQKLLNTEAFF; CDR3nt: TGTGCCTGTAAGGTCCAGAAACTATTGAACACTGAAGCTTTCTTT
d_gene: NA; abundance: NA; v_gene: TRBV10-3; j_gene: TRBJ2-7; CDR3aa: CAIRTGFSVSYEQYF; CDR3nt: TGTGCCATCAGGACTGGGTTTAGCGTCTCCTACGAGCAGTACTTC
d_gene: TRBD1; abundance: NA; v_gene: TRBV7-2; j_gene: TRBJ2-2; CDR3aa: CASSLKQGYTGELFF; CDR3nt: TGTGCCAGCAGCCTCAAACAGGGGTACACCGGGGAGCTGTTTTTT
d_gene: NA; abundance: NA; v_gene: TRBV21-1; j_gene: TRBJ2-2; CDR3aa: CASSKGTDRTGELFF; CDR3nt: TGTGCCAGCAGCAAGGGAACAGACCGCACCGGGGAGCTGTTTTTT
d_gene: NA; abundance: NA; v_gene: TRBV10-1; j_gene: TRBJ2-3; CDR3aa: CASSESGGPTDTQYF; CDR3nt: TGCGCCAGCAGTGAGTCTGGAGGGCCCACAGATACGCAGTATTTT
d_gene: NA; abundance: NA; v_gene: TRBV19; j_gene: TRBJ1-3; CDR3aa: CASSRTTNSGNTIYF; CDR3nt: TGTGCCAGTAGCCGAACAACCAACTCTGGAAACACCATATATTTT
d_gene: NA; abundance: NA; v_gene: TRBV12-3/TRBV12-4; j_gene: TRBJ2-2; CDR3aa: CASSPPNTGELFF; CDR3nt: TGTGCCAGCAGCCCTCCGAACACCGGGGAGCTGTTTTTT
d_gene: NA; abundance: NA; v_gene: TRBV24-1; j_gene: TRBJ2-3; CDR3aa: CATSASDYSSTDTQYF; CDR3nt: TGTGCCACCAGTGCCTCGGACTATTCTAGCACAGATACGCAGTATTTT
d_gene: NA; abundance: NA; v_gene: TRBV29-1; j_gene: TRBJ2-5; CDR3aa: CSAPGTPTRGIWETQYF; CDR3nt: TGCAGCGCCCCAGGAACCCCAACAAGGGGAATATGGGAGACCCAGTACTTC
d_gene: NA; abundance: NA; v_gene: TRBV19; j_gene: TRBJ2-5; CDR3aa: CASSPGGNQETQYF; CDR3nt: TGTGCCAGTAGTCCCGGCGGCAACCAAGAGACCCAGTACTTC
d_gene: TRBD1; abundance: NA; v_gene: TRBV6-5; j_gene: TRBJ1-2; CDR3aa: CASRRTGNDGYTF; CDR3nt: TGTGCCAGCAGACGGACAGGGAATGATGGCTACACCTTC
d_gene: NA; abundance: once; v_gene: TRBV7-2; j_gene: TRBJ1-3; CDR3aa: CASSLGGGAGNTIYF; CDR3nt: TGTGCCAGCAGCTTAGGGGGGGGAGCTGGAAACACCATATATTTT
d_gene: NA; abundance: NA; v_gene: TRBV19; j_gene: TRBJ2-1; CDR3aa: CASSMGSPNYNEQFF; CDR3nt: TGTGCCAGTAGTATGGGCTCCCCTAATTACAATGAGCAGTTCTTC
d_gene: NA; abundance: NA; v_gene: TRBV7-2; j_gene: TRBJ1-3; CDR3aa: CASSSPGVGSGNTIYF; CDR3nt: TGTGCCAGCAGCTCCCCAGGGGTTGGCTCTGGAAACACCATATATTTT
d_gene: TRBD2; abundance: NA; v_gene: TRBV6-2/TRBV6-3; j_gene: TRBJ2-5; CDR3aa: CASSYGAGVGEETQYF; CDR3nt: TGTGCCAGCAGTTACGGGGCGGGAGTTGGCGAAGAGACCCAGTACTTC
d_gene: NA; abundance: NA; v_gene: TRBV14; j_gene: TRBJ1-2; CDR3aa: CASSRRADYGYTF; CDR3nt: TGTGCCAGCAGCCGCCGTGCAGACTATGGCTACACCTTC
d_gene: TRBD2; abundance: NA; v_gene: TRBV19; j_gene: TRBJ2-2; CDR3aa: CASSIEGVWTRGNTGELFF; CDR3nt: TGTGCCAGTAGTATAGAGGGAGTTTGGACTAGAGGGAACACCGGGGAGCTGTTTTTT